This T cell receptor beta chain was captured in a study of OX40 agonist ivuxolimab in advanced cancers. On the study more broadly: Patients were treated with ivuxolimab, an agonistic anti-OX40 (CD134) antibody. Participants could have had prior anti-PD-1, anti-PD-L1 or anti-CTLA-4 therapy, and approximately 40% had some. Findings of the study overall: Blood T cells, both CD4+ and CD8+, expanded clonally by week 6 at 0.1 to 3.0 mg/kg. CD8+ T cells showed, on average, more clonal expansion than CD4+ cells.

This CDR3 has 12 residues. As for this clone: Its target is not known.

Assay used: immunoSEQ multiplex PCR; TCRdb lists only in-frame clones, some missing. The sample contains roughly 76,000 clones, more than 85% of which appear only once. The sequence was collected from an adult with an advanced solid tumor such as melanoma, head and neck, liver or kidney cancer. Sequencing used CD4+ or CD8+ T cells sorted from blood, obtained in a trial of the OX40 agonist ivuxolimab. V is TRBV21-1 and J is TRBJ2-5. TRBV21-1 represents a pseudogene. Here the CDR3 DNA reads TGTGCCAGCAAGGCCAGACAAGAGACCCAGTACTTC. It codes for CASKARQETQYF.